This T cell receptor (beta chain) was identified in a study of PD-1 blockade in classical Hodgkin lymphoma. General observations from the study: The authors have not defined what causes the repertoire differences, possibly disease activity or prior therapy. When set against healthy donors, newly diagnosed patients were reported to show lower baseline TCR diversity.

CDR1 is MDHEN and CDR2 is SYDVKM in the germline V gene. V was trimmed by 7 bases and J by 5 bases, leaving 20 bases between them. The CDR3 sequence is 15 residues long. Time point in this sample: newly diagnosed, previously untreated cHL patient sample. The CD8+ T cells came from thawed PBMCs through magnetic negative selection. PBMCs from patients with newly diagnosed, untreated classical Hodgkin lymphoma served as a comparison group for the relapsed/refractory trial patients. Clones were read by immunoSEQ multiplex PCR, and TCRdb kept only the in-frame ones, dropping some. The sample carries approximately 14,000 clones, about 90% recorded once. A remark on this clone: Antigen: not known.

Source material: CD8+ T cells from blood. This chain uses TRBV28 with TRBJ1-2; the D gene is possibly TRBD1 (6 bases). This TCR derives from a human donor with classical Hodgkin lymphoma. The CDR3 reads CASIAEGELGYGYTF. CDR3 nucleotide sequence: TGTGCCAGCATCGCGGAGGGGGAGTTGGGGTATGGCTACACCTTC.